This paragraph reports one TCR beta chain. This receptor's antigen is unknown. No clone much larger than this one lies a single base away; base qualities are absent. Receptor libraries were prepared by the immunoSEQ multiplex PCR assay. A mixture of 60 forward primers for TCR Vbeta segments and 13 reverse primers for TCR Jbeta segments was used in the multiplex PCR. Amplification of the CDR3 region of rearranged TCR beta genes was performed with a multiplex PCR assay on genomic DNA. The amplified TCR beta libraries were sequenced on the Illumina HiSeq System as 87-base-pair reads. As for the authors' bioinformatics: A later analysis tallied tens of millions of unique TCR beta chains across the 600 to 700 repertoires, and around 10 million of those chains were shared by two or more donors. A nearest-neighbor algorithm error-corrected the raw reads and collapsed the reads into unique sequences, merging closely related sequences to remove PCR and sequencing errors. To assign V, D and J gene segments, CDR3 sequences were aligned to IMGT reference sequences. For a sequence to be retained, a match of at least six nucleotides to both a V gene segment and a J gene segment was required. A rearrangement counted as productive if the CDR3 had no stop codons and remained in frame with V and J, and every other rearrangement counted as non-productive. CDR3 was defined by IMGT convention, running from the second conserved V-encoded cysteine to the conserved J-encoded phenylalanine. Sequences without an unambiguous match to a single V gene segment were excluded from the earlier analysis of over 500 of the donors. An earlier analysis of fewer than 750 of the donors classified V segments as functional when productive rearrangements were above 56.7% and as segregating when the standard deviation between donors was above 5%. A statistical classification framework was built to diagnose cytomegalovirus status from the catalog of TCR beta chain sequences. In a later analysis, V and J genes were assigned by comparing TCR nucleotide sequences against IMGT/GENE-DB human TR gene sequences. The TCRdist pipeline was used in a later analysis to assign CDR3 sequences and most-parsimonious VDJ recombination scenarios. In a later analysis, each TCR beta chain was defined by its CDR3 amino acid sequence together with its V-gene family, and reads lacking a unique V-gene family were excluded. A later analysis removed several hundred highly shared, low-generation-probability nucleotide sequences to deal with suspected cross-contamination and a sequencing artifact. A later analysis calculated a clonal expansion index for each public chain from normalized within-repertoire ranks of inferred template counts. In a later analysis, generation probabilities were computed with a VDJ recombination model fitted to out-of-frame rearrangements, and the resulting probabilities were checked against IGoR. In a later analysis, hypergeometric tests were used to score TCR-TCR, TCR-HLA and TCR-CMV co-occurrence, with a repertoire-size bias correction applied to TCR pairs. To estimate false discovery rates, a later analysis permuted the HLA or CMV assignments 20 times. In a later analysis, co-occurring TCRs were grouped with DBSCAN, and TCRdist sequence similarity was added when clustering was performed within HLA-allele-positive subsets. Repertoires with fewer than 30,000 or more than 120,000 public chains were left out of co-occurrence clustering, as were a few repertoires with anomalous nucleotide sharing. Imported from immuneACCESS, the table was reduced by TCRdb to in-frame sequences with V and J called. These copies leave out some clones; in studies compared against another copy, an unresolved V gene accounts for under half, and the cause of the remainder is not known. V, J and clone size reflect that table, while D and trimming were determined from the DNA. The sample contains 150,000 or so clones, about 83% of them found a single time. 3% to 4% of the sample is held by the ten biggest clonotypes.

The junction shows trimming of 4 bases on V and 6 bases on J, and the gene matches do not reach 7 bases of it. The germline V gene encodes CDR1 MGHRA and CDR2 YSYEKL. There are 14 amino acids in the CDR3, from cysteine to phenylalanine inclusive. Only the CDR3 DNA is retained, 42 bases long and in frame from the first base. The data derive from a study of cytomegalovirus exposure and HLA in healthy donors (dated by TCRdb to 2017 to 2019). Broadly, across the study: According to an earlier analysis of several hundred of the donors, some 180 million T cells yielded some 120 million unique TCR beta sequences and 250 to 350 Gb of sequence data. A later genetic analysis used genome-wide SNP genotypes for 398 of the 666 donors, treating that subset as a discovery cohort. Donor age, sex, ethnicity and CMV serostatus were compiled together with the repertoire data. A later analysis re-examined previously published TCR beta repertoires from more than 650 donors and added high-resolution HLA genotyping to investigate patterns of TCR occurrence. HLA typing covered class I and class II loci at four-digit resolution. All discovery cohort repertoires had been generated on a single sequencing platform. In an earlier analysis of 587 of the donors, high-throughput TCR beta sequencing was used to judge whether each TCR beta V gene segment behaved as functional or pseudogenic. Along with the roughly 710-subject first cohort, a separate validation cohort of about 110 different subjects was used. Using immunosequencing, the study profiled T cell repertoires from some 670 subjects and related those repertoires to cytomegalovirus serostatus. Roughly 5 DR-DQ haplotypes were handled as single units for association and clustering because linkage in the cohort was strong. In the later analysis, no new phenotypic data were used to find candidate immune exposures; instead, reliance was placed on TCR beta sequences and their occurrence across donors. Typing coverage varied by locus: roughly 620-640 donors for A, B, C, DRB1 and DQB1; roughly 510 for DQA1; more than 600 for DPA1; some 470 for DPB1. Among under 450 genotyped donors of the cohort, an average of 235,054 unique TCR beta nucleotide sequences were sequenced per donor, roughly 18% of them non-productive. An early release that covered about 600 HLA-typed donors contained approximately 300 gigabases of sequencing data and tens of millions of unique TCR sequences. High-throughput TCR immunosequencing, statistical association of individual TCRs with disease status, and machine learning were combined to predict cytomegalovirus infection status. The study aimed to test whether signatures of past pathogen exposure could be identified by cataloging public T cell receptors. Of the 350 to 450 genotyped donors, 81% fell in the genetic ancestry cluster associated with self-reported Caucasian donors. Study-wide findings and limitations: In a later genetic analysis, a missense DCLRE1C variant was associated with V-gene and J-gene trimming of TCR beta chains, and the association was replicated in an independent cohort. Because counts were too low, some 17 rarely observed V segments, including chromosome 9 orphons, were excluded from the earlier analysis of under 650 of the donors. This cohort had only TCR beta chains sequenced, and the lack of alpha or paired-chain data limited which features could be detected. The study gave a list of roughly 150 TCR beta chains associated with cytomegalovirus. A later analysis associated about 17,000 TCR beta sequences with specific HLA alleles at a false discovery rate of 0.05. Several of the top co-occurrence clusters appeared to be linked to parvovirus B19, influenza, CMV and Epstein-Barr virus, according to a later analysis. The classifier was reported to diagnose cytomegalovirus status with high specificity and sensitivity in both the original cohort and the validation cohort. When HLA alleles, especially DR and DQ, strongly co-occurred, attributing TCR associations to individual alleles was difficult. Linkage disequilibrium might explain the correlated functional status among segregating V segments, but an unknown experimental factor could not be excluded. In a later genetic analysis, fewer N-insertions in productive TCRs were reported among donors in an Asian-associated ancestry cluster than the roughly 700-donor mean. Because some donors lacked HLA typing at each locus, the association tests relied only on the typed subset. An earlier analysis of several hundred of the donors showed that most TCR beta V segments appeared in productive rearrangements either about 90% or about 30% of the time, which broadly matched IMGT annotations. A few of the identified cytomegalovirus-associated TCR beta chains were confirmed in vitro to be specific for cytomegalovirus antigens. Some IMGT-functional V segments, including TRBV6-2 and TRBV6-3, could not be told apart with the 87-base-pair reads, so those segments were excluded. CMV serostatus was the only immune exposure information available for the cohort. Across donors, most TCR sequences were observed very rarely, whereas some public TCRs were present in many individuals. A further reported finding was that TCR beta sequences accurately predicted the HLA-A and HLA-B alleles for most subjects in the first cohort. A cluster of highly shared sequence variants was judged likely to represent a technical artifact of the sequencing pipeline. In a later analysis, HLA-associated TCR beta chains were found to be more clonally expanded and to have lower generation probabilities than equally common non-associated chains. According to a later analysis, TCR association rates differed among HLA loci, with DRB1 alleles showing the most associated TCRs and HLA-C alleles showing the fewest. According to the authors, the approach could potentially be generalized to other disease states and immunological phenotypes. Sequencing depth was assumed to be roughly uniform across donors in the presence/absence analyses, though that assumption may not hold. According to a later analysis, most CMV-associated TCR beta chains appeared to be HLA-restricted, and the HLA associations seemed to be driven largely by CMV exposure.

The cohort was made up of about 610 healthy bone marrow donors. Cohort members were all nominally healthy when sampled, although unrecorded immune exposures were likely present. The donor was CMV seronegative and was included in the group of approximately 350 seronegative cohort members. Each donor provided a peripheral blood sample, and peripheral blood mononuclear cells were used for TCR beta sequencing. Genomic DNA was extracted from the blood cell samples with the Qiagen DNeasy Blood Extraction Kit. The source is a woman aged 35 to 49 in good health and CMV-seronegative. The sequenced sample was PBMCs. The rearranged chain carries TRBV4-1 and TRBJ2-7; TRBD2 aligns with 9 central bases. The nucleotide sequence is given as TGCGCCAGCAGCCTTAGCGGGGGTTCGAGCGAGCAGTACTTC. The resulting protein is CASSLSGGSSEQYF.